A selection of T cell receptor beta chains follows, all from one sample in a study of blood T cells in healthy people across ages. TCRdb itself ran the 5' RACE reads through MiXCR, one entry per CDR3 protein. The sample has under 2 million distinct CDR3 sequences; roughly a third are singletons. Sequenced material: blood. Receptors originate from a woman in her 30s in good health. Both conserved end residues are part of each CDR3.

TRBV6-5,CASSYLLGQPYEQYF
TRBV7-9,CASSPQRGIWPYEQYF
TRBV6-1,CASSRGEGGGYEQYF
TRBV27,CASRIRTSTSYEQYF
TRBV14,CASSHPRDTDTQYF
TRBV10-3,CAIADLTRDRNTDTQYF
TRBV4-2,CASSQAGGTYNEQFF
TRBV20-1,CSARDILAGEQFF
TRBV18,CASSPASVLNEQFF
TRBV7-9,CASRRRQGLDTGELFF
TRBV5-1,CASSSARTVTWGYTF
TRBV7-9,CASSLDGPSGTGAYHNEQFF
TRBV5-1,CASRPPGTVNTEAFF
TRBV6-6,CASSYSGTDQFF
TRBV7-9,CASSRPGDAQYF
TRBV20-1,CSAPDTTSGPNEQFF
TRBV27,CASSLPGQGAFF
TRBV6-4,CASSDLRSDTPYF
TRBV6-1,CASSVLAGQETQYF
TRBV11-2,CASSLQRGGHTYNEQFF
TRBV7-9,CASHPRDRGYNEQFF
TRBV25-1,CASSVLASGPYEQYF
TRBV11-2,CASSLGGQREAFF
TRBV20-1,CSADYFNYGYTF